This is a list of T cell receptor beta chains from one sample in a study of shared clonotypes between healthy human individuals. TCRdb's table, derived via immunoSEQ multiplex PCR, lists solely in-frame clones and lacks some. Here the sample spans about 2.4 million clones, roughly 92% being singletons. The source material was naive CD4+ T cells sorted from blood. The receptors originated from a young man in good health. Both conserved end residues are part of each CDR3. Fields, in order: V gene, D gene, clone size, J gene, CDR3 DNA, CDR3 protein. D genes are given only for firm matches. Clone size is stated in some rows and not others, as once, few, many or a class when expanded.

v_call: TRBV7-2; d_call: TRBD1; clone_size: .; j_call: TRBJ2-7; cdr3_nt: TGTGCCAGCAGCTTATACACAGGGGCGAGGAACGAGCAGTACTTC; cdr3_aa: CASSLYTGARNEQYF
v_call: TRBV29-1; d_call: .; clone_size: once; j_call: TRBJ2-3; cdr3_nt: TGCAGCGTTGAAGGCCGGGAGATGGATACGCAGTATTTT; cdr3_aa: CSVEGREMDTQYF
v_call: TRBV6-1; d_call: .; clone_size: .; j_call: TRBJ2-6; cdr3_nt: TGTGCCAGCAGTGAAGAGGGAACTGGGGCCAACGTCCTGACTTTC; cdr3_aa: CASSEEGTGANVLTF
v_call: TRBV20-1; d_call: .; clone_size: .; j_call: TRBJ2-1; cdr3_nt: TGCAGTGCTAGGACCCCGCATGAGCAGTTCTTC; cdr3_aa: CSARTPHEQFF
v_call: TRBV28; d_call: .; clone_size: few; j_call: TRBJ1-1; cdr3_nt: TGTGCCAGCAGTTCAAACACTGAAGCTTTCTTT; cdr3_aa: CASSSNTEAFF
v_call: TRBV7-2; d_call: TRBD2; clone_size: .; j_call: TRBJ2-1; cdr3_nt: TGTGCCAGCAGCCCCCGGACTAGGGGTGAGCAGTTCTTC; cdr3_aa: CASSPRTRGEQFF
v_call: TRBV5-4; d_call: .; clone_size: .; j_call: TRBJ1-2; cdr3_nt: TGTGCCAGCAGAGTCTCAGGACAGTTACTCTATGGCTACACCTTC; cdr3_aa: CASRVSGQLLYGYTF
v_call: TRBV5-1; d_call: TRBD1; clone_size: .; j_call: TRBJ2-7; cdr3_nt: TGCGCCAGCAGCTCGGGACAGGTCCCCTCCTACGAGCAGTACTTC; cdr3_aa: CASSSGQVPSYEQYF
v_call: TRBV11-2; d_call: .; clone_size: .; j_call: TRBJ2-7; cdr3_nt: TGTGCCAGCAGCTTGGTTCGGACTCCCTACGAGCAGTACTTC; cdr3_aa: CASSLVRTPYEQYF
v_call: TRBV5-5; d_call: TRBD1; clone_size: .; j_call: TRBJ2-5; cdr3_nt: TGTGCCAGCAGCCAAGGGGGAGATGGGACAGGCAAAGAGACCCAGTACTTC; cdr3_aa: CASSQGGDGTGKETQYF
v_call: TRBV6-1; d_call: TRBD2; clone_size: .; j_call: TRBJ2-3; cdr3_nt: TGTGCCAGCAGTGAGTATAGCGGGGATGTTTATACGCAGTATTTT; cdr3_aa: CASSEYSGDVYTQYF
v_call: TRBV9; d_call: .; clone_size: .; j_call: TRBJ1-1; cdr3_nt: TGTGCCAGCAGCGGATATCTCTTAGGGCAAGCTTTCTTT; cdr3_aa: CASSGYLLGQAFF
v_call: TRBV5-4; d_call: TRBD2; clone_size: .; j_call: TRBJ2-1; cdr3_nt: TGTGCCTCCCGGACTAGCGGTTCCTACAATGAGCAGTTCTTC; cdr3_aa: CASRTSGSYNEQFF
v_call: TRBV5-1; d_call: .; clone_size: .; j_call: TRBJ2-7; cdr3_nt: TGCGCCAGCAGCTTGGGGGGACTTTCACCAACCTACGAGCAGTACTTC; cdr3_aa: CASSLGGLSPTYEQYF
v_call: TRBV5-1; d_call: .; clone_size: once; j_call: TRBJ2-5; cdr3_nt: TGCGCCAGCAGCTTGGGACCGGCGGGGACCCAGTACTTC; cdr3_aa: CASSLGPAGTQYF
v_call: TRBV7-2; d_call: .; clone_size: .; j_call: TRBJ2-7; cdr3_nt: TGTGCCAGCAGCTTATACGCAGGGTACTACGAGCAGTACTTC; cdr3_aa: CASSLYAGYYEQYF
v_call: TRBV4-3; d_call: .; clone_size: once; j_call: TRBJ2-7; cdr3_nt: TGCGCCAGCAGCCAGGAGCTAGCGTTTGGGGAGCAGTACTTC; cdr3_aa: CASSQELAFGEQYF
v_call: TRBV7-2; d_call: TRBD1; clone_size: .; j_call: TRBJ1-2; cdr3_nt: TGTGCCAGCAGCTTGAGACAGGGGGCTGTGGGAGGCTACACCTTC; cdr3_aa: CASSLRQGAVGGYTF
v_call: TRBV2; d_call: .; clone_size: .; j_call: TRBJ1-1; cdr3_nt: TGTGCCAGCAGTGAACGGCAGGTGAACACTGAAGCTTTCTTT; cdr3_aa: CASSERQVNTEAFF
v_call: TRBV2; d_call: .; clone_size: .; j_call: TRBJ1-5; cdr3_nt: TGTGCCAGCAGTGGGGACAACCTATCTTATCAGCCCCAGCATTTT; cdr3_aa: CASSGDNLSYQPQHF
v_call: TRBV5-1; d_call: TRBD1; clone_size: few; j_call: TRBJ1-4; cdr3_nt: TGCGCCAGCAGCCTGGGACAGGGTAATGAAAAACTGTTTTTT; cdr3_aa: CASSLGQGNEKLFF
v_call: TRBV6-6; d_call: .; clone_size: .; j_call: TRBJ1-2; cdr3_nt: TGTGCCAGCAGCCACGAGGGTCGTGGCTACACCTTC; cdr3_aa: CASSHEGRGYTF
v_call: TRBV23-1; d_call: .; clone_size: .; j_call: TRBJ1-6; cdr3_nt: TGCGCCAGCAGGGGCGGAGGGGGTAATTCACCCCTCCACTTT; cdr3_aa: CASRGGGGNSPLHF
v_call: TRBV15; d_call: .; clone_size: .; j_call: TRBJ1-2; cdr3_nt: TGTGCCACCAGCAGAGGAGGGGAAAACTATGGCTACACCTTC; cdr3_aa: CATSRGGENYGYTF
v_call: TRBV7-9; d_call: .; clone_size: .; j_call: TRBJ1-5; cdr3_nt: TGTGCCAGCAGCTTAGTTGGGGATCAGCCCCAGCATTTT; cdr3_aa: CASSLVGDQPQHF